The 30 T cell receptor beta chains below were found in one sample sequenced in a study of PD-1 blockade in classical Hodgkin lymphoma. The method was immunoSEQ multiplex PCR; TCRdb's version includes in-frame clones alone and lacks a portion of them. The sample carries 55,000 to 60,000 clones, 75% to 95% recorded once. All patients experienced relapse after autologous stem cell transplantation, and brentuximab vedotin exposure was variable. The material was peripheral blood mononuclear cells (PBMCs), obtained before the second cycle of nivolumab. Receptor source: a human donor with classical Hodgkin lymphoma.

The chain recombines TRBV6-1 with TRBJ2-7, with unresolved D. This CDR3 region has 13 residues. Germline CDR1 is MNHNS and CDR2 is SASEGT. V shed 6 bases and J shed 2 bases, with 11 bases lying between them. The CDR3 here is CASSPQPTYEQYF. DNA of the CDR3: TGTGCCAGCAGCCCCCAACCCACCTACGAGCAGTACTTC.

This clone qualifies as medium-sized. The CDR3 sequence: CASSRGRNQPQHF. The CDR3 nucleotides are TGTGCCAGCAGCAGGGGCCGCAATCAGCCCCAGCATTTT. V and J are TRBV7-3 and TRBJ1-5; maybe TRBD1 (5 bases). Germline assignment: CDR1 SGHTA and CDR2 FQGTGA. This CDR3 contains 13 residues. V lost 5 bases and J lost 2, with 7 bases in between. The whole variable domain, remainder taken from reference TRBV7-3 and TRBJ1-5, is GAGVSQTPSNKVTEKGKYVELRCDPISGHTALYWYRQSLGQGPEFLIYFQGTGAADDSGLPNDRFFAVRPEGSVSTLKIQRTERGDSAVYLCASSRGRNQPQHFGDGTRLSIL.

This chain uses TRBV6-5 with TRBJ1-2; tentative D call: TRBD1 (6 bases). The ends were cut back, 3 bases at V and 6 bases at J, with 14 bases in the middle. CDR3 length: 14 amino acids. CDR1 is MNHEY and CDR2 is SVGAGI in the germline V gene. CDR3 region: CASSYSLQGNGYTF. Here the CDR3 DNA reads TGTGCCAGCAGTTATTCGCTTCAGGGGAATGGCTACACCTTC.

The gene calls are TRBV29-1 and TRBJ2-1, with 7 bases aligning to TRBD2. Germline CDR1 and CDR2: SQVTM and ANQGSEA. The V gene end was trimmed by 0 bases and the J gene end by 5 bases; junction bases not matched to a gene: 10. This CDR3 is built from 16 residues. The CDR3 reads CSVEDWAGAGNNEQFF. The CDR3 region has the DNA TGCAGCGTTGAAGACTGGGCGGGAGCGGGGAACAATGAGCAGTTCTTC.

The rearrangement joins TRBV7-6 to TRBJ1-6; 8 bases match TRBD1. V shed 1 base and J 5 bases; nucleotides not matched to a gene: 10. Germline V gene data show CDR1 as SGHVS and CDR2 as FNYEAQ. The CDR3 is made up of 18 amino acids. The CDR3 DNA reads TGTGCCAGCAGCTTAGAAAGTGGGACAGGCGTAAATAATTCACCCCTCCACTTT. It specifies CASSLESGTGVNNSPLHF.

The J gene is TRBJ1-4, the V gene TRBV5-1; D unclear. The germline V gene encodes CDR1 SGHRS and CDR2 YFSETQ. V lost 4 bases, J lost 3 bases, and 28 bases lay in between. The CDR3 spans 20 residues. CDR3 residues: CASSMERRRRVPEPNEKLFF. CDR3 DNA: TGCGCCAGCAGCATGGAGCGGCGCAGGAGAGTACCTGAGCCTAATGAAAAACTGTTTTTT. Full variable domain (outside the CDR3, taken from reference TRBV5-1 and TRBJ1-4): KAGVTQTPRYLIKTRGQQVTLSCSPISGHRSVSWYQQTPGQGLQFLFEYFSETQRNKGNFPGRFSGRQFSNSRSEMNVSTLELGDSALYLCASSMERRRRVPEPNEKLFFGSGTQLSVL.

The V gene is TRBV20-1, the J gene TRBJ1-1; D call uncertain. Germline V gives CDR1 DFQATT, CDR2 SNEGSKA (reference sequence). This CDR3 is 11 amino acids long. Trimming cost V 1 base and J 3 bases, with 3 bases left between them. DNA of the CDR3: TGCAGTGCTAGAGGGGACACTGAAGCTTTCTTT. This sequence encodes CSARGDTEAFF.

Here the CDR3 DNA reads TGTGCCAGCTCACCGGCAGGACAGCCCCAGCATTTT. It specifies CASSPAGQPQHF. The V call is TRBV18, the J call TRBJ1-5; D not certain. The CDR3 is made up of 12 amino acids. Germline CDR1 and CDR2: KGHSH and LQKENI. V lost 3 bases, J lost 7 bases, and 7 bases lay in between.

In this sample, this clone turned up once. The chain recombines TRBV2 with TRBJ1-6; D is unresolved. V was pared by 2 bases and J by 4 bases, with 6 bases between. The germline gives CDR1 SNHLY, CDR2 FYNNEI. The CDR3 loop spans 14 amino acids. In DNA form, the CDR3 reads TGTGCCAGCAGTGAAAGACGGTATAATTCACCCCTCCACTTT. This gives the protein CASSERRYNSPLHF. Combining the CDR3 with reference TRBV2 and TRBJ1-6 gives the whole variable domain EPEVTQTPSHQVTQMGQEVILRCVPISNHLYFYWYRQILGQKVEFLVSFYNNEISEKSEIFDDQFSVERPDGSNFTLKIRSTKLEDSAMYFCASSERRYNSPLHFGNGTRLTVT.

The chain is built from TRBV27 and TRBJ2-6; 8 bases align to TRBD1. Germline V gene sequence: CDR1 MNHEY, CDR2 SMNVEV (reference sequence). V shed 8 bases and J 5 bases; nucleotides not matched to a gene: 11. The CDR3 length is 16 residues. The CDR3 region is CASATGGPARANVLTF. CDR3 bases: TGTGCCAGCGCTACAGGGGGACCAGCTAGGGCCAACGTCCTGACTTTC.

V gene TRBV28 combines with J gene TRBJ1-1; a possible D gene is TRBD1 (6 bases). The germline V and J ends were trimmed by 3 bases and 1 base, with 12 bases remaining between them. CDR1 MDHEN and CDR2 SYDVKM come from the germline V gene. CDR3 length: 15 amino acids. The CDR3 region is CASSFFPGANTEAFF. CDR3 DNA: TGTGCCAGCAGTTTCTTCCCAGGGGCGAACACTGAAGCTTTCTTT.

The chain carries TRBV4-1 and TRBJ1-5; possible D gene TRBD1, 5 bases. CDR1 is MGHRA and CDR2 is YSYEKL in the germline V gene. Trimming took 0 bases from V and 7 from J, leaving 10 bases between them. This CDR3 is built from 14 residues. Written as DNA, the CDR3 is TGCGCCAGCAGCCAAGATCAGGGCCCACAGCCCCAGCATTTT. Its translation: CASSQDQGPQPQHF.

The gene calls are TRBV5-1 and TRBJ2-2; D is unclear. The length of the CDR3 is 15 residues. V lost 0 bases, J lost 2 bases, and 8 bases lay in between. Germline V gene sequence: CDR1 SGHRS, CDR2 YFSETQ. CDR3 sequence reads: CASSLVGDNTGELFF. CDR3 in DNA: TGCGCCAGCAGCTTGGTTGGAGATAACACCGGGGAGCTGTTTTTT.

The genes are TRBV13 and TRBJ2-7; 10 positions agree with TRBD1. The trim removed 5 bases at V and 3 bases at J, leaving 7 bases unmatched. Germline V gene lookup returns CDR1 PRHDT and CDR2 FYEKMQ (reference sequence). The CDR3 extends over 15 amino acids. CDR3 sequence reads: CASSEGGQGNYEQYF. CDR3 nucleotide sequence: TGTGCCAGCAGCGAAGGGGGACAGGGGAACTACGAGCAGTACTTC.

The chain couples TRBV29-1 to TRBJ2-7; perhaps TRBD1 as D (6 bases). Germline V gene lookup returns CDR1 SQVTM and CDR2 ANQGSEA. CDR3 length: 11 amino acids. V was trimmed by 4 bases and J by 7 bases, leaving 11 bases between them. CDR3 sequence: CSVAKGGEQYF. Here the CDR3 DNA reads TGCAGCGTTGCTAAAGGGGGTGAGCAGTACTTC.

This rearrangement joins TRBV5-4 to TRBJ2-1; 12 bases line up with TRBD2. Germline assignment: CDR1 SGHNT and CDR2 YYREEE (reference sequence). The J segment lost 6 bases and the V segment lost 0 bases, leaving 1 base of the junction unmatched. The CDR3 totals 15 residues. CDR3 in DNA: TGTGCCAGCAGCTTGGGACTAGCGGGAGCCAATGAGCAGTTCTTC. It specifies CASSLGLAGANEQFF. The full variable domain, in which reference TRBV5-4 and TRBJ2-1 provide the parts outside the CDR3, is ETGVTQSPTHLIKTRGQQVTLRCSSQSGHNTVSWYQQALGQGPQFIFQYYREEENGRGNFPPRFSGLQFPNYSSELNVNALELDDSALYLCASSLGLAGANEQFFGPGTRLTVL.

The V call is TRBV29-1, the J call TRBJ1-5; TRBD1 matches 9 bases. This CDR3 contains 12 residues. After removal of 5 bases from V and 5 bases from J, the junction contained 1 base not matched to a gene. Per the germline V gene, CDR1 is SQVTM and CDR2 is ANQGSEA. CDR3 region: CSVRQGDQPQHF. As DNA, the CDR3 is TGCAGCGTTAGACAGGGGGATCAGCCCCAGCATTTT.

This clone was seen a handful of times. The chain uses TRBV18 and TRBJ2-7; the D is unclear. V was trimmed by 0 bases and J by 0 bases, leaving 12 bases between them. This CDR3 has 16 amino acids. CDR1 KGHSH and CDR2 LQKENI come from the germline V gene. The CDR3 sequence: CASSPPNSLSSYEQYF. CDR3 DNA sequence: TGTGCCAGCTCACCACCGAATAGCTTAAGCTCCTACGAGCAGTACTTC.

The chain is built from TRBV6-5 and TRBJ2-3; D might be TRBD2 (5 bases). The CDR3 runs to 13 residues. The V end lost 5 bases, the J end lost 6 bases, and 12 bases lay between the germline ends. Germline V gene sequence: CDR1 MNHEY, CDR2 SVGAGI. The CDR3 DNA reads as TGTGCCAGCAGTACAATAGCGAGGGATACGCAGTATTTT. This translates into CASSTIARDTQYF.

The chain employs TRBV30 and TRBJ1-6; D is uncertain. With 2 bases removed from V and 6 bases from J, the gap between germline ends came to 11 bases. This CDR3 spans 14 amino acids. Germline CDR1 is GTSNPN and CDR2 is SVGIG (reference sequence). CDR3 residues: CAWSPTGSNSPLHF. Here the CDR3 DNA reads TGTGCCTGGAGTCCTACGGGATCTAATTCACCCCTCCACTTT. The full variable domain, its missing parts supplied by reference TRBV30 and TRBJ1-6, is SQTIHQWPATLVQPVGSPLSLECTVEGTSNPNLYWYRQAAGRGLQLLFYSVGIGQISSEVPQNLSASRPQDRQFILSSKKLLLSDSGFYLCAWSPTGSNSPLHFGNGTRLTVT.

This chain joins TRBV27 and TRBJ2-1; 10 bases are shared with TRBD1. With 3 bases clipped from V and 7 bases from J, the junction kept 3 bases outside the gene matches. The germline gives CDR1 MNHEY, CDR2 SMNVEV (reference sequence). The CDR3 contains 14 residues. The CDR3 here is CASSLTGGRNEQFF. In DNA form, the CDR3 reads TGTGCCAGCAGTTTGACAGGGGGCAGGAATGAGCAGTTCTTC.

This chain joins TRBV6-6 and TRBJ1-5; the D is unclear. The CDR3 contains 11 residues. Trimming stripped 10 bases from V and 7 bases from J, with 11 bases between. Germline CDR1 MNHNY, CDR2 SVGAGI (reference sequence). The CDR3 nucleotides read TGTGCCACCCGAGGAGGCCAGCCCCAGCATTTT. It is translated as CATRGGQPQHF.

The chain combines TRBV9 with TRBJ2-1; tentatively, D is TRBD1 or TRBD2 (6 bases each). CDR3 size: 15 residues. V was shortened by 2 bases and J by 10 bases, with 19 bases between the two germline ends. The germline V gene has CDR1 SGDLS and CDR2 YYNGEE. Written as DNA, the CDR3 is TGTGCCAGCAGCGTCGGGACTCAGGGGTTCTTCGAGCAGTTCTTC. Translating it yields CASSVGTQGFFEQFF. The whole variable domain, filled in from reference TRBV9 and TRBJ2-1, reads DSGVTQTPKHLITATGQRVTLRCSPRSGDLSVYWYQQSLDQGLQFLIQYYNGEERAKGNILERFSAQQFPDLHSELNLSSLELGDSALYFCASSVGTQGFFEQFFGPGTRLTVL.

The rearrangement joins TRBV5-1 to TRBJ2-7, with 7 bases that match TRBD1. The V segment lost 5 bases and the J segment 5 bases; nucleotides outside the gene matches: 7. The CDR3 contains 13 residues. CDR1 and CDR2 from the germline V gene are SGHRS and YFSETQ. The CDR3 reads CASRRTGAHEQYF. The CDR3 DNA follows: TGCGCCAGCAGACGTACAGGGGCCCACGAGCAGTACTTC.

In its sample, this clone was seen a few times. The chain joins TRBV7-6 to TRBJ1-4; D remains ambiguous. Per germline, CDR1 SGHVS and CDR2 FNYEAQ. Trimming left V 5 bases short and J 8 bases short, with 9 bases between. CDR3 size: 12 residues. The CDR3 spells CASSVGSEKLFF. CDR3 nucleotides: TGTGCCAGCAGCGTAGGGTCGGAAAAACTGTTTTTT.

The CDR3 nucleotides are TGTGCCAGCAGCTCCGACGCCTCCTACGAGCAGTACTTC. Its protein product is CASSSDASYEQYF. The chain employs TRBV7-2 and TRBJ2-7, with D unresolved. CDR1 is SGHTA, CDR2 FQGNSA, per germline. The CDR3 runs 13 residues. Trimming removed 4 bases at V and 0 bases at J, with 7 bases between.

In DNA form, the CDR3 reads TGTGCCAGCAGTTATTACCGACAGGGTCAGGAGTACGAGCAGTACTTC. It specifies CASSYYRQGQEYEQYF. This chain connects TRBV6-5 to TRBJ2-7; TRBD1 aligns across 7 bases. CDR1 MNHEY and CDR2 SVGAGI come from the germline V gene. The CDR3 sequence is 16 residues long. The trim removed 3 bases at V and 4 bases at J, leaving 12 bases unmatched.

The V gene is TRBV27, the J gene TRBJ2-1; 8 bases are shared with TRBD1. This CDR3 has 15 residues. Germline assignment: CDR1 MNHEY and CDR2 SMNVEV (reference sequence). V lost 6 bases, J lost 6 bases, and 10 bases stayed unmatched. The CDR3 is CASSSIGTGRNEQFF. In DNA, the CDR3 is TGTGCCAGCAGCTCAATCGGGACAGGTCGCAATGAGCAGTTCTTC.

The rearrangement joins TRBV7-9 to TRBJ2-1, with TRBD2 matching 8 bases. Germline-derived CDR1 and CDR2 are SEHNR and FQNEAQ (reference sequence). V lost 5 bases, J lost 6 bases, and 12 bases stayed unmatched. This CDR3 is 16 amino acids long. CDR3 amino acids: CASSPFPSGSRNEQFF. The CDR3 bases are TGTGCCAGCAGCCCCTTTCCCAGCGGGAGTCGCAATGAGCAGTTCTTC.

The chain carries TRBV18 and TRBJ2-4; a weak D match, TRBD2 (5 bases). Trimming removed 0 bases at V and 0 bases at J, with 6 bases between. The CDR3 covers 15 residues. In germline, CDR1 is KGHSH, CDR2 LQKENI. CDR3 sequence reads: CASSPPGLAKNIQYF. Written as DNA, the CDR3 is TGTGCCAGCTCACCACCAGGACTAGCCAAAAACATTCAGTACTTC. The full variable domain, in which reference TRBV18 and TRBJ2-4 provide the parts outside the CDR3, is NAGVMQNPRHLVRRRGQEARLRCSPMKGHSHVYWYRQLPEEGLKFMVYLQKENIIDESGMPKERFSAEFPKEGPSILRIQQVVRGDSAAYFCASSPPGLAKNIQYFGAGTRLSVL.